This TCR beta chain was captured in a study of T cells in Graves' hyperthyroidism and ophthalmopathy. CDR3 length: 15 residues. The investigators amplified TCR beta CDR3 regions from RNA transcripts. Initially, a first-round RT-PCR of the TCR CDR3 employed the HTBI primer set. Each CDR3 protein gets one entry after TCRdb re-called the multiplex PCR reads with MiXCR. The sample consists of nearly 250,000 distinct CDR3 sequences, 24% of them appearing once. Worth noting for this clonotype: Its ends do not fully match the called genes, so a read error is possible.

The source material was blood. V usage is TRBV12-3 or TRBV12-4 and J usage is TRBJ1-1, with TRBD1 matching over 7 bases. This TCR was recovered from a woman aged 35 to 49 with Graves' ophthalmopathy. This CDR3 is CANSREGQLNTEAFF. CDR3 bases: TGTGCCAACAGTAGGGAGGGACAGCTGAACACTGAAGCTTTCTTT.